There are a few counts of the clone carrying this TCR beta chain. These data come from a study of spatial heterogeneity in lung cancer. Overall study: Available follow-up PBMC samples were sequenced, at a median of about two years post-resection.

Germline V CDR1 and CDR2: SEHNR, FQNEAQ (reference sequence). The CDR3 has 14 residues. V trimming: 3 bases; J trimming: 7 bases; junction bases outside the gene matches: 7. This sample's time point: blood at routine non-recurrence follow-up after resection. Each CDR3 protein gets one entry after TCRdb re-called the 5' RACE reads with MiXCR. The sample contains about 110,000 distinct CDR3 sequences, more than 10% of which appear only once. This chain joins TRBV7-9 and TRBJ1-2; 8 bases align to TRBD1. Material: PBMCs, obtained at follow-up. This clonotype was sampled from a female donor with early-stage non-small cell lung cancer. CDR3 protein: CASSFSQGAFGYTF. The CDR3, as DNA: TGTGCCAGCAGCTTCTCTCAGGGGGCCTTTGGCTACACCTTC.